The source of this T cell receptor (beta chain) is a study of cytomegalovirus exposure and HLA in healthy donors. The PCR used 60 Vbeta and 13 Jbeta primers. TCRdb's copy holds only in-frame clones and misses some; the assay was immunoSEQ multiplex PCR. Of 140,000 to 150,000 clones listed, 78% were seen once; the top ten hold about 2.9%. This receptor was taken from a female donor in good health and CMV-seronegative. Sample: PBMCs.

CDR3 sequence (DNA): TGTGCCAGCAGGAAAAGACTAGCGGCCGGAAAGAGTGAGCAGTTCTTC. Encoded protein: CASRKRLAAGKSEQFF. The genes are TRBV7-9 and TRBJ2-1; TRBD2 agrees at 9 bases. J was trimmed by 9 bases and V by 6 bases; bases with no gene match: 15. The CDR3 covers 16 residues. The germline CDR1 and CDR2 sequences are SEHNR and FQNEAQ (reference sequence).